Listed below are T cell receptor beta chains from one sample, sequenced in a study of response to subunit inactivated influenza vaccine. TCRdb reprocessed the RT-PCR reads via MiXCR and lists one record per CDR3 protein. Of 550,000 to 800,000 distinct CDR3 sequences listed, approximately 15% are singletons. The source was PBMCs from blood, collected around two weeks before vaccination. These receptors were taken from a man between 50 and 59 years old who received an inactivated influenza vaccine. The CDR3 runs from the conserved cysteine through the conserved F or W.

j_call v_call cdr3_aa
TRBJ2-1 TRBV20-1 CSASGQVYNEQFF
TRBJ2-2 TRBV7-8 CASGLAGELFF
TRBJ2-2 TRBV15 CATNRGLRNTGELFF
TRBJ2-7 TRBV4-2 CASSPLGSSYEQYF
TRBJ2-5 TRBV6-2/TRBV6-3 CASSRLLRGETQYF
TRBJ2-7 TRBV20-1 CSAPPGGFPYEQYF
TRBJ2-1 TRBV5-1 CASSLALLAGVMNEQFF
TRBJ2-2 TRBV12-3/TRBV12-4 CASSVGTGLSGELFF
TRBJ2-3 TRBV12-3/TRBV12-4 CASSVFGTSGTSTDTQYF
TRBJ2-1 TRBV9 CASSVEFPSNEQFF
TRBJ1-1 TRBV2 CASSERRLSTEAFF
TRBJ2-7 TRBV20-1 CSAPTAHSGYEQYF
TRBJ2-7 TRBV29-1 CSVLSLVTGTYEQYF
TRBJ2-7 TRBV27 CASSRSSGSYSDEQYF
TRBJ2-7 TRBV28 CATYLNPPGLAGGTSYEQYF
TRBJ2-7 TRBV7-9 CASSLGREGYEQYF
TRBJ2-5 TRBV18 CASSPTGSETQYF
TRBJ2-1 TRBV7-9 CASSGENNNEQFF
TRBJ1-6 TRBV11-2 CASSLYPGTDADNSPLHF
TRBJ2-7 TRBV9 CASSPTPTGRDEQYF
TRBJ2-5 TRBV11-2 CASSIGLAGGQETQYF
TRBJ1-6 TRBV7-2 CASSQTGLGSNSPLHF
TRBJ2-7 TRBV7-6 CASSLAGIVGYGEQYF
TRBJ1-4 TRBV29-1 CSVKRGTDHNEKLFF
TRBJ2-7 TRBV20-1 CSAIIPGGTYEQYF
TRBJ1-4 TRBV2 CASRRGQGDFHEKLFF
TRBJ2-1 TRBV5-1 CASSSGRGGLYNEQFF
TRBJ2-5 TRBV12-3/TRBV12-4 CASSPARRQETQYF
TRBJ1-2 TRBV5-1 CASSKRDRSYGYTF
TRBJ1-1 TRBV2 CASSEAIRASSTEAFF
TRBJ2-2 TRBV18 CASSARRDTGELFF
TRBJ2-7 TRBV5-1 CASSPEGNYEQYF
TRBJ2-3 TRBV12-3/TRBV12-4 CASRRDGTDTQYF
TRBJ2-3 TRBV29-1 CSVSSLAGGPDTQYF
TRBJ2-2 TRBV7-2 CASTPDHNTGELFF
TRBJ2-3 TRBV7-2 CASSFLVSDTQYF
TRBJ2-7 TRBV30 CAWRGAHEQYF
TRBJ2-1 TRBV28 CASSYAGLAGREQFF
TRBJ2-5 TRBV7-6 CASSKLAGGQETQYF
TRBJ2-5 TRBV4-2 CASSQDWGRRETQYF